A single TCR beta chain is shown here with its context. This record belongs to a study of blood T cell repertoires in COVID-19. Across the whole study: Collection of acute and convalescent COVID-19 samples took place in the United States, Italy and Spain. T cells, B-cell-depleted T cells, or PBMCs provided the cDNA or gDNA that served as material.

This CDR3 has 16 amino acids. CDR1 is SGHKS, CDR2 YYEKEE, per germline (reference sequence). V was clipped by 0 bases and J by 0 bases, with 13 bases between them. Original processing notes: By means of reference gene primer amplification, nucleated cell counts were estimated. The repertoire was sequenced with immunoSEQ multiplex PCR; TCRdb's copy has only in-frame clones and lacks some. Clone size and V and J calls were adopted from that table, with D and trimming inferred from the DNA. Among 200,000 to 250,000 clones listed, roughly 86% were seen once. The TCR was taken from a woman aged 55-70 years with acute or convalescent COVID-19. Sequencing was carried out using peripheral blood. The V and J genes are TRBV5-5 and TRBJ2-7; D is undetermined. The CDR3: CASSLAGSSSSYEQYF. In DNA form, the CDR3 reads TGTGCCAGCAGCTTGGCCGGGTCCTCGAGCTCCTACGAGCAGTACTTC.